This T cell receptor (beta chain) was identified during a study of identical twins. Overall study results and limits: Low generation probability was overrepresented in out-of-frame alpha sequences shared by twins. The study reached conclusions through statistical analysis that was cross-sectional, not following the same donors. Excess sharing by twins proved weaker in beta out-of-frame sequences.

TCRdb analysed the 5' RACE reads with MiXCR anew, one entry per CDR3 protein. The data contain 700,000 to 950,000 distinct CDR3 sequences, roughly 12% of them singletons. A remark on this clonotype: Its specificity is unknown.

V was cut by 4 bases and J by 7 bases, with 22 bases left in between. Germline V gene sequence: CDR1 SGHTA, CDR2 FQGNSA. The CDR3 contains 17 residues. A further study also used this sample, focusing on yellow fever vaccine responses in identical twins.

The origin of this receptor is a woman aged 18-30 years in good health. Sequencing was carried out using PBMCs. The chain recombines TRBV7-2 with TRBJ2-2; TRBD2 might be the D (6 bases). CDR3 in DNA: TGTGCCAGCAGCTCTGGGCCCTTGTGGGGGGTTGGCGGGGAGCTGTTTTTT. Translation gives CASSSGPLWGVGGELFF. Complete variable domain (other parts from reference TRBV7-2 and TRBJ2-2): GAGVSQSPSNKVTEKGKDVELRCDPISGHTALYWYRQSLGQGLEFLIYFQGNSAPDKSGLPSDRFSAERTGGSVSTLTIQRTQQEDSAVYLCASSSGPLWGVGGELFFGEGSRLTVL.